Shown below are 19 T cell receptor beta chains from a single sample sequenced in a study of graft-versus-host responses after intestinal transplantation (dated by TCRdb to the early 2020s). Library generation was performed with the immunoSEQ multiplex PCR assay. TCRdb obtained this table from immuneACCESS and retained in-frame rearrangements with V and J assigned. These tables miss some clones; where compared with another copy, unresolved V genes account for less than half of the shortfall, and the remainder is unexplained. For this sample the table gives about 98,000 clones, of which 86% were detected only once. The biggest ten clones account for roughly 1.4% of the sample. Sample: PBMCs, taken 255 days after intestinal transplant. The receptors stem from a human patient who received an intestinal transplant, so some T cells may come from the graft donor.

V gene TRBV7-9 combines with J gene TRBJ2-5; D perhaps matches TRBD1 (5 bases). The ends were cut back, 0 bases at V and 5 bases at J, with 13 bases in the middle. The CDR3 consists of 15 residues. Germline-derived CDR1 and CDR2 are SEHNR and FQNEAQ (reference sequence). The CDR3 is CASSLARFSGETQYF. The CDR3 region has the DNA TGTGCCAGCAGCTTAGCGAGGTTCTCAGGGGAGACCCAGTACTTC.

CDR3 DNA: TGTGCCAGCAGCCAAGCGTCGATCGAGAACACTGAAGCTTTCTTT. Encoded protein: CASSQASIENTEAFF. The chain joins TRBV14 to TRBJ1-1; D is unclear. The V gene lost 1 base and the J gene lost 1 base, with 10 bases spanning the gap. Germline values: CDR1 SGHDN, CDR2 FVKESK. This CDR3 region has 15 residues.

The chain couples TRBV6-1 to TRBJ1-5; 8 bases match TRBD1. With V trimmed by 6 bases and J by 9 bases, 4 bases remained unmatched. The CDR3 contains 12 residues. Germline assignment: CDR1 MNHNS and CDR2 SASEGT. The CDR3 reads CASSDRGWPQHF. The DNA of the CDR3 is TGTGCCAGCAGCGACAGGGGATGGCCCCAGCATTTT.

V and J are TRBV7-3 and TRBJ2-1; 9 nucleotides match TRBD1. Germline values: CDR1 SGHTA, CDR2 FQGTGA. The CDR3 consists of 15 residues. J was trimmed by 2 bases and V by 5 bases; bases with no gene match: 4. The CDR3 loop reads CASSPGQGTYNEQFF. The CDR3 bases are TGTGCCAGCAGCCCTGGACAGGGGACCTACAATGAGCAGTTCTTC. Combining the CDR3 with reference TRBV7-3 and TRBJ2-1 gives the whole variable domain GAGVSQTPSNKVTEKGKYVELRCDPISGHTALYWYRQSLGQGPEFLIYFQGTGAADDSGLPNDRFFAVRPEGSVSTLKIQRTERGDSAVYLCASSPGQGTYNEQFFGPGTRLTVL.

This clone turned up a few times. Other DNA sequences from this sample encode an identical CDR3 as well. The chain joins TRBV7-2 to TRBJ2-5, with D perhaps TRBD2 (6 bases). Germline-derived CDR1 and CDR2 are SGHTA and FQGNSA. The CDR3 runs to 15 residues. The germline V and J ends were trimmed by 1 base and 2 bases, with 11 bases remaining between them. CDR3 loop: CASSLDGRGQETQYF. The DNA for the CDR3 is TGTGCCAGCAGCTTAGATGGCCGGGGGCAAGAGACCCAGTACTTC.

V and J are TRBV28 and TRBJ2-7; D uncertain. The CDR3 extends over 13 amino acids. Deletions cut 2 bases from V and 5 bases from J, with 10 bases between. Germline CDR1 reads MDHEN; CDR2 reads SYDVKM. The CDR3 nucleotides read TGTGCCAGCAGTTTAAGGGCGGCCGACGAGCAGTACTTC. Amino acids: CASSLRAADEQYF.

V usage is TRBV19 and J usage is TRBJ2-1, with 8 bases fitting TRBD2. Germline lookup yields CDR1 LNHDA and CDR2 SQIVND (reference sequence). V was pared by 4 bases and J by 10 bases, with 15 bases of the junction left unmatched. CDR3 size: 16 residues. The CDR3 nucleotides read TGTGCCAGTAGTAAAAGCGGGCCCTTCCGGGGGGGGGAGCAGTTCTTC. Its protein is CASSKSGPFRGGEQFF.

The V call is TRBV2, the J call TRBJ2-3, with D perhaps TRBD1 (5 bases). Trimming took 3 bases from V and 4 from J, leaving 20 bases between them. There are 17 residues in the CDR3. The V gene's germline CDR1 is SNHLY and CDR2 FYNNEI. This CDR3 reads CASSELGRAAQPDTQYF. For the CDR3, the DNA is TGTGCCAGCAGTGAGTTGGGCAGGGCGGCCCAGCCAGATACGCAGTATTTT. Filled out from reference TRBV2 and TRBJ2-3, the complete variable domain reads EPEVTQTPSHQVTQMGQEVILRCVPISNHLYFYWYRQILGQKVEFLVSFYNNEISEKSEIFDDQFSVERPDGSNFTLKIRSTKLEDSAMYFCASSELGRAAQPDTQYFGPGTRLTVL.

The V gene is TRBV6-5, the J gene TRBJ1-3; D gene unclear. V lost 6 bases and J 1 base, leaving 13 bases between the germline ends. The CDR3 is 15 amino acids. Germline values: CDR1 MNHEY, CDR2 SVGAGI. The CDR3 nucleotides read TGTGCCAGCAGCTCAAAGGGTGTGTCTGGAAACACCATATATTTT. It specifies CASSSKGVSGNTIYF.

This clone occurred a few times. The chain carries TRBV5-1 and TRBJ1-4, with D tentatively TRBD1 (5 bases). CDR1 is SGHRS and CDR2 is YFSETQ in the germline V gene. This CDR3 has 15 amino acids. V dropped 0 bases and J dropped 8 bases, with 14 bases sitting between them. CDR3 nucleotide sequence: TGCGCCAGCAGCTTGGTGGGGCAGGGTGGCGAAAAACTGTTTTTT. This codes for CASSLVGQGGEKLFF.

V and J are TRBV4-1 and TRBJ1-2; a possible D gene is TRBD1 (5 bases). The CDR3 sequence is 17 residues long. The V gene's germline CDR1 is MGHRA and CDR2 YSYEKL. Trimming took off 0 bases at V and 0 bases at J, with 14 bases between the two ends. In nucleotides, the CDR3 is TGCGCCAGCAGCCAAGATTTGGGGCAGCGCACTAACTATGGCTACACCTTC. Translated: CASSQDLGQRTNYGYTF.

The chain has TRBV27 and TRBJ1-1, with no clear D. This CDR3 is 15 amino acids long. Germline V lookup: CDR1 MNHEY, CDR2 SMNVEV (reference sequence). Trimming stripped 0 bases from V and 1 base from J, with 9 bases between. CDR3 in DNA: TGTGCCAGCAGTTTATCGCGATACAGGAACACTGAAGCTTTCTTT. Translation: CASSLSRYRNTEAFF.

This chain connects TRBV6-6 to TRBJ2-2, with 7 bases aligning to TRBD1. V trimming: 4 bases; J trimming: 6 bases; junction bases outside the gene matches: 8. The CDR3 is 15 amino acids. CDR1 MNHNY and CDR2 SVGAGI come from the germline V gene (reference sequence). In nucleotides, the CDR3 is TGTGCCAGCAGTTTTCGACAGGGAGTGGCCGGGGAGCTGTTTTTT. Its translation is CASSFRQGVAGELFF.

This chain links TRBV6-1 with TRBJ1-2; D call uncertain. The CDR3 loop spans 12 amino acids. Trimming removed 2 bases at V and 8 bases at J, with 9 bases between. The germline CDR1 and CDR2 sequences are MNHNS and SASEGT. The chain's CDR3 is CASSEWVTGYTF. The CDR3, as DNA: TGTGCCAGCAGTGAATGGGTTACCGGCTACACCTTC.

This chain joins TRBV5-1 and TRBJ2-7; 10 positions agree with TRBD2. Germline V gene sequence: CDR1 SGHRS, CDR2 YFSETQ. J lost 6 bases, V lost 0 bases, and 9 bases had no gene match. The CDR3 totals 16 residues. CDR3 amino acids: CASSLVQLAGASEQYF. The DNA of the CDR3 is TGCGCCAGCAGCTTGGTACAGCTAGCGGGAGCTAGCGAGCAGTACTTC.

The chain uses TRBV7-2 and TRBJ1-3, with D uncertain. The CDR3 has 14 amino acids. Between the trimmed V and J ends, which lost 5 bases and 0 bases, there was a span of 8 bases. Germline-derived CDR1 and CDR2 are SGHTA and FQGNSA. The DNA of the CDR3 is TGTGCCAGCAGCCCCTGGAACTCTGGAAACACCATATATTTT. Its protein is CASSPWNSGNTIYF.

This clone appeared a single time. The CDR3: CASSLTGPTPVDEQYF. Written as DNA, the CDR3 is TGCGCCAGCAGCTTGACAGGGCCCACCCCCGTCGACGAGCAGTACTTC. This chain connects TRBV5-1 to TRBJ2-7; tentative D call: TRBD1 (6 bases). The germline V gene encodes CDR1 SGHRS and CDR2 YFSETQ. The CDR3 has 16 residues. V lost 1 base and J 5 bases, leaving 19 bases between the germline ends.

J is TRBJ1-6 and V is TRBV2; D might be TRBD1 (6 bases). CDR3 length: 14 residues. V was shortened by 6 bases and J by 4 bases, with 10 bases between the two germline ends. CDR1 and CDR2 (germline): SNHLY, FYNNEI. The chain's CDR3 is CASSAGQYNSPLHF. The DNA for the CDR3 is TGTGCCAGCAGCGCCGGACAGTATAATTCACCCCTCCACTTT.

The CDR3 sequence is CASSFQGDTEAFF. In DNA form, the CDR3 reads TGTGCCAGCAGCTTCCAGGGGGACACTGAAGCTTTCTTT. The chain joins TRBV7-3 to TRBJ1-1; 7 bases are shared with TRBD1. Trimming removed 3 bases from V and 3 bases from J; junction bases left unmatched: 1. The CDR3 is 13 amino acids. Per germline, CDR1 SGHTA and CDR2 FQGTGA.